Below are 27 T cell receptor beta chains sequenced from a single sample in a study of T cells in narcolepsy. Profiling relied on immunoSEQ multiplex PCR, and the TCRdb table lists in-frame clones only, not all of them. The repertoire includes approximately 35,000 clones, around 90% of them detected once, and 0.83% sits in the top ten. The material sequenced was CD45RA- memory CD4+ T cells from PBMCs. The receptor set was obtained from a human donor with narcolepsy.

The CDR3 nucleotides read TGTGCCAGCAGCTCCAGGGGCTCCTACGAGCAGTACTTC. As protein: CASSSRGSYEQYF. The chain couples TRBV7-2 to TRBJ2-7; tentatively, D is TRBD1 (6 bases). This CDR3 is 13 amino acids long. In germline, CDR1 is SGHTA, CDR2 FQGNSA. V lost 4 bases, J lost 0 bases, and 7 bases lay in between. Variable domain in full (rest from reference TRBV7-2 and TRBJ2-7): GAGVSQSPSNKVTEKGKDVELRCDPISGHTALYWYRQSLGQGLEFLIYFQGNSAPDKSGLPSDRFSAERTGGSVSTLTIQRTQQEDSAVYLCASSSRGSYEQYFGPGTRLTVT.

The chain links TRBV28 to TRBJ1-3, with unresolved D. The CDR3 contains 14 residues. Between the trimmed V and J ends, which lost 5 bases and 4 bases, there was a span of 12 bases. CDR1 and CDR2 from the germline V gene are MDHEN and SYDVKM. The CDR3 spells CASSPYQGGNTIYF. Here the CDR3 DNA reads TGTGCCAGCAGTCCCTACCAAGGAGGAAACACCATATATTTT.

The CDR3 region has the DNA TGTGCCAGCAGCAAGGGACCGGCCCACGAGCAGTACTTC. It yields the protein CASSKGPAHEQYF. This rearrangement joins TRBV11-3 to TRBJ2-7; the D call may be TRBD1 or TRBD2 (5 bases each). V was trimmed by 5 bases and J by 5 bases, leaving 13 bases between them. The germline V gene encodes CDR1 SGHNT and CDR2 YENEEA. The CDR3 length is 13 residues.

The J gene is TRBJ1-5, the V gene TRBV4-3, with D unresolved. There are 13 residues in the CDR3. Germline V lookup: CDR1 LGHNA, CDR2 YSLEER. With 0 bases removed from V and 7 bases from J, the gap between germline ends came to 7 bases. CDR3 in DNA: TGCGCCAGCAGCCAAGATGGGATACAGCCCCAGCATTTT. Amino acids: CASSQDGIQPQHF.

V is TRBV19 and J is TRBJ1-1; the D is unclear. Germline V CDR1 and CDR2: LNHDA, SQIVND (reference sequence). Trimming removed 6 bases from V and 1 base from J, with 12 bases in between. The CDR3 loop spans 14 amino acids. The CDR3 DNA is TGTGCCAGTAGGTATGGGTACGGGAACACTGAAGCTTTCTTT. Translated, it gives CASRYGYGNTEAFF.

The chain recombines TRBV5-1 with TRBJ2-1; 11 nucleotides agree with TRBD2. The CDR3 spans 19 residues. Trimming took 0 bases from V and 0 from J; bases not matched to a gene: 8. CDR1 is SGHRS and CDR2 is YFSETQ in the germline V gene. CDR3 in amino acids: CASSLVSLAGGSSYNEQFF. DNA for the CDR3: TGCGCCAGCAGCTTGGTCAGTCTAGCGGGGGGAAGCTCCTACAATGAGCAGTTCTTC.

The rearrangement links TRBV6-6 to TRBJ1-1; 7 positions agree with TRBD1. CDR1 is MNHNY and CDR2 is SVGAGI in the germline V gene (reference sequence). Trimming cost V 2 bases and J 12 bases; bases outside gene matches: 12. The CDR3 is 14 amino acids. The CDR3 here is CASSYGQGGGGSFF. The CDR3 DNA reads as TGTGCCAGCAGTTACGGGCAGGGGGGTGGCGGTTCTTTCTTT.

The chain joins TRBV5-4 to TRBJ2-4; 7 bases align to TRBD1. Germline values: CDR1 SGHNT, CDR2 YYREEE (reference sequence). V dropped 5 bases and J dropped 5; count of bases not matched to a gene: 7. The CDR3 sequence is 14 residues long. The CDR3, as DNA: TGTGCCAGCAGTCGTCGACAGGGTGAAAACATTCAGTACTTC. This codes for CASSRRQGENIQYF.

The chain couples TRBV6-5 to TRBJ2-3; D ambiguous. Trimming removed 0 bases from V and 4 bases from J, with 11 bases in between. CDR1 is MNHEY, CDR2 SVGAGI, per germline. The CDR3 length is 15 residues. The CDR3 coding sequence is TGTGCCAGCAGTTACTCGGAGAGCGCCTCAGATACGCAGTATTTT. Translating it yields CASSYSESASDTQYF.

The V and J genes are TRBV19 and TRBJ2-3, with D possibly called TRBD1 or TRBD2 (6 bases each). Trimming took 9 bases from V and 6 from J, leaving 19 bases between them. Per germline, CDR1 LNHDA and CDR2 SQIVND (reference sequence). This CDR3 region has 14 residues. The CDR3, as DNA: TGTGCCAGCCACTCAGGGGACTCGGGGGATACGCAGTATTTT. Protein product: CASHSGDSGDTQYF.

The chain uses TRBV30 and TRBJ1-1; D may be TRBD1 (5 bases). Germline V gives CDR1 GTSNPN, CDR2 SVGIG (reference sequence). V lost 0 bases and J lost 4, with 15 bases in between. The CDR3 is 15 amino acids. CDR3 sequence: CAWSVNYRYSTEAFF. Here the CDR3 DNA reads TGTGCCTGGAGTGTCAACTACAGGTATAGCACTGAAGCTTTCTTT.

This clone came up once. The CDR3 DNA is TGCGCCAGCAGTGAGACTGGACGGAGGGATGTGGAAAAACTGTTTTTT. This translates into CASSETGRRDVEKLFF. The rearrangement joins TRBV10-1 to TRBJ1-4; D gene ambiguous. With 2 bases removed from V and 8 bases from J, the gap between germline ends came to 18 bases. Per germline, CDR1 WNHNN and CDR2 SYGVQD (reference sequence). This CDR3 is built from 16 residues.

The sample holds a few counts of this clone. The V call is TRBV7-3, the J call TRBJ2-2; 7 nucleotides match TRBD2. The CDR3 extends over 14 amino acids. Germline CDR1 reads SGHTA; CDR2 reads FQGTGA. V lost 2 bases and J lost 8; bases outside the gene matches: 5. The CDR3 DNA reads as TGTGCCAGCAGCTTATTAGCGGGCTCGGGGGAGCTGTTTTTT. As protein: CASSLLAGSGELFF.

In this sample, this clone turned up once. J is TRBJ1-3 and V is TRBV6-1; D is ambiguous. Germline V gene lookup returns CDR1 MNHNS and CDR2 SASEGT. The CDR3 runs 17 residues. V was pared by 0 bases and J by 0 bases, with 12 bases between. The CDR3: CASSEAFGYHSGNTIYF. The CDR3 DNA follows: TGTGCCAGCAGTGAAGCGTTTGGGTACCACTCTGGAAACACCATATATTTT.

V and J are TRBV6-5 and TRBJ2-3; D remains unclear. This CDR3 spans 14 amino acids. The V end was cut by 3 bases, the J end by 2 bases, with 9 bases between. Germline CDR1 and CDR2: MNHEY and SVGAGI. CDR3 in amino acids: CASSYSVATDTQYF. The CDR3 region has the DNA TGTGCCAGCAGTTATTCGGTTGCCACAGATACGCAGTATTTT.

V gene TRBV30 combines with J gene TRBJ1-2; a weak D match, TRBD1 (6 bases). The CDR3 has 15 residues. V lost 2 bases, J lost 1 base, and 14 bases lay in between. Looked up from germline, CDR1 is GTSNPN and CDR2 is SVGIG (reference sequence). The CDR3 DNA reads TGTGCCTGGAGTCCCCTTGGACAGCTTAACTATGGCTACACCTTC. This encodes CAWSPLGQLNYGYTF.

The rearrangement joins TRBV4-3 to TRBJ2-5, with 8 positions matching TRBD1. V lost 2 bases, J lost 5 bases, and 10 bases stayed unmatched. Looked up from germline, CDR1 is LGHNA and CDR2 is YSLEER. This CDR3 spans 16 amino acids. The CDR3 region is CASSQNRGRGWETQYF. The DNA for the CDR3 is TGCGCCAGCAGCCAAAACAGGGGGAGAGGGTGGGAGACCCAGTACTTC.

The CDR3 protein is CASSFGQGAGNTEAFF. The CDR3 coding sequence is TGTGCCAGCAGTTTCGGTCAGGGGGCAGGAAACACTGAAGCTTTCTTT. The chain uses TRBV28 and TRBJ1-1; TRBD1 matches 8 bases. Trimming removed 3 bases from V and 2 bases from J; junction bases left unmatched: 8. The CDR3 is 16 residues long. Germline loops: CDR1 MDHEN, CDR2 SYDVKM.

The table lists this clone with a count of one. The rearrangement joins TRBV5-6 to TRBJ2-3, with 14 bases fitting TRBD2. CDR3 size: 15 residues. CDR1 and CDR2 (germline): SGHDT, YYEEEE. V shed 7 bases, J shed 4 bases, and the junction held 5 bases outside the gene matches. Here the CDR3 DNA reads TGTGCCAGCCGACCGGGACTAGCGGGAGCAGATACGCAGTATTTT. Encoded protein: CASRPGLAGADTQYF. The full variable domain, in which reference TRBV5-6 and TRBJ2-3 provide the parts outside the CDR3, is DAGVTQSPTHLIKTRGQQVTLRCSPKSGHDTVSWYQQALGQGPQFIFQYYEEEERQRGNFPDRFSGHQFPNYSSELNVNALLLGDSALYLCASRPGLAGADTQYFGPGTRLTVL.

The rearrangement joins TRBV5-4 to TRBJ2-7; TRBD1 aligns across 10 bases. Germline V CDR1 and CDR2: SGHNT, YYREEE (reference sequence). The trim removed 0 bases at V and 3 bases at J, leaving 3 bases unmatched. This CDR3 is built from 15 residues. The CDR3, as DNA: TGTGCCAGCAGCTTGGCCGGGACAGGGGTCTACGAGCAGTACTTC. Translating it yields CASSLAGTGVYEQYF.

This chain joins TRBV19 and TRBJ2-7; 9 nucleotides line up with TRBD1. The CDR3 contains 12 residues. Germline CDR1 LNHDA, CDR2 SQIVND (reference sequence). V dropped 8 bases and J dropped 4; count of bases not matched to a gene: 3. CDR3 residues: CASGTGLYEQYF. The CDR3 DNA follows: TGTGCCAGTGGGACAGGGTTGTACGAGCAGTACTTC.

This chain joins TRBV6-6 and TRBJ1-6; the match to TRBD1 covers 7 bases. The CDR3 contains 15 residues. Trimming removed 2 bases from V and 7 bases from J; junction bases left unmatched: 5. Germline V gene data show CDR1 as MNHNY and CDR2 as SVGAGI (reference sequence). This chain's CDR3 is CASSYITGVNSPLHF. The CDR3 DNA reads TGTGCCAGCAGTTACATTACAGGGGTGAATTCACCCCTCCACTTT.

The chain employs TRBV30 and TRBJ1-6; D uncertain. V was trimmed by 1 base and J by 7 bases, leaving 17 bases between them. CDR1 is GTSNPN and CDR2 is SVGIG in the germline V gene (reference sequence). The length of the CDR3 is 16 residues. Written as DNA, the CDR3 is TGTGCCTGGAGTGGTCTAGACGCTAGGTTAAATTCACCCCTCCACTTT. Protein product: CAWSGLDARLNSPLHF.

This clone has only a few counts. This chain connects TRBV27 to TRBJ2-7, with a tentative D call TRBD1 (7 bases). The CDR3 runs to 16 residues. Germline V gene lookup returns CDR1 MNHEY and CDR2 SMNVEV (reference sequence). V was pared by 4 bases and J by 1 base, with 17 bases between. The CDR3 coding sequence is TGTGCCAGCAGTTCAGACTCAGGGGGGTCATCCTACGAGCAGTACTTC. This sequence encodes CASSSDSGGSSYEQYF.

This sequence joins TRBV7-2 and TRBJ2-7; weak D call: TRBD1 (6 bases). The V and J ends lost 4 bases and 4 bases respectively, with 17 bases between them. Per the germline V gene, CDR1 is SGHTA and CDR2 is FQGNSA. The CDR3 is 15 residues long. The DNA for the CDR3 is TGTGCCAGCAGCTCACCTAGTCAGGGGTTTTACGAGCAGTACTTC. Protein: CASSSPSQGFYEQYF.

The rearrangement joins TRBV5-8 to TRBJ1-6, with D perhaps matching TRBD1 (5 bases). V lost 1 base to trimming and J lost 7 bases, with 9 bases between them. The V gene's germline CDR1 is SGHTS and CDR2 YDEGEE. CDR3 length equals 14 residues. The CDR3: CASSLRGGNSPLHF. The CDR3 DNA reads as TGTGCCAGCAGCTTGCGGGGGGGGAATTCACCCCTCCACTTT.

The gene calls are TRBV7-6 and TRBJ1-1, with 7 bases lining up with TRBD1. Trimming cost V 4 bases and J 6 bases; bases outside gene matches: 8. The CDR3 has 14 amino acids. Germline values: CDR1 SGHVS, CDR2 FNYEAQ. The CDR3 loop reads CASSYSDRVAEAFF. The DNA for the CDR3 is TGTGCCAGCAGCTATTCAGACAGGGTCGCTGAAGCTTTCTTT. The full variable domain, in which reference TRBV7-6 and TRBJ1-1 provide the parts outside the CDR3, is GAGVSQSPRYKVTKRGQDVALRCDPISGHVSLYWYRQALGQGPEFLTYFNYEAQQDKSGLPNDRFSAERPEGSISTLTIQRTEQRDSAMYRCASSYSDRVAEAFFGQGTRLTVV.